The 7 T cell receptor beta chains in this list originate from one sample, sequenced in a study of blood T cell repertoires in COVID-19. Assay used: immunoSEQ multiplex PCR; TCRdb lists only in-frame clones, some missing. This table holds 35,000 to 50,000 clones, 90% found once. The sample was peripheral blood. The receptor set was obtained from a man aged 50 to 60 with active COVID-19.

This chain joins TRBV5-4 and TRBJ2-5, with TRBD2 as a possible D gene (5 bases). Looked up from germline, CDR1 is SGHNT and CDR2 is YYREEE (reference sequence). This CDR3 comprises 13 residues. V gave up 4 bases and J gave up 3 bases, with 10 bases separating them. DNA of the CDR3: TGTGCCAGCAGCCCGGGATACGAAGAGACCCAGTACTTC. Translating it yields CASSPGYEETQYF.

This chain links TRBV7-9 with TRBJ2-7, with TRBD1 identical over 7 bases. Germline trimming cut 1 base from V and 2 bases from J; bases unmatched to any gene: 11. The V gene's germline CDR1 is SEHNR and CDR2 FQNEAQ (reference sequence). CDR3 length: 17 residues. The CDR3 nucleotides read TGTGCCAGCAGCTTAGATGCGAGACAGGGTCTTACCTACGAGCAGTACTTC. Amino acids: CASSLDARQGLTYEQYF.

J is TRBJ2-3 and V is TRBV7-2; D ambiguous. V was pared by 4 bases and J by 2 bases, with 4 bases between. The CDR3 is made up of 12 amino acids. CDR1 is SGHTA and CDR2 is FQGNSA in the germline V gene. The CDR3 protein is CASSSYTDTQYF. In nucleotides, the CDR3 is TGTGCCAGCAGCTCCTACACAGATACGCAGTATTTT.

CDR3 sequence: CASSVEDRVSSPLHF. Written as DNA, the CDR3 is TGTGCCAGCAGCGTAGAGGACAGGGTGAGTTCACCCCTCCACTTT. The chain carries TRBV9 and TRBJ1-6; 8 nucleotides match TRBD1. V lost 0 bases to trimming and J lost 9 bases; unmatched junction nucleotides: 5. This CDR3 spans 15 amino acids. Germline V gene sequence: CDR1 SGDLS, CDR2 YYNGEE.

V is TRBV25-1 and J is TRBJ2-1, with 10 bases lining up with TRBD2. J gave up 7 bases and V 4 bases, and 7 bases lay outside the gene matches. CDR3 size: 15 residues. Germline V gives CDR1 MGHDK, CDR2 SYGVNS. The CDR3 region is CASSALAGGVNEQFF. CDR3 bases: TGTGCCAGCAGTGCTTTAGCGGGGGGCGTGAATGAGCAGTTCTTC.

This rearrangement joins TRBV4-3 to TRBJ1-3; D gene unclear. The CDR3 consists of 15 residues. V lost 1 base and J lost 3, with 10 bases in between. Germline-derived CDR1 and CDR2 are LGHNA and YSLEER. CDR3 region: CASSQGYGYGNTIYF. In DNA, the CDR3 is TGCGCCAGCAGCCAAGGGTACGGTTATGGAAACACCATATATTTT.

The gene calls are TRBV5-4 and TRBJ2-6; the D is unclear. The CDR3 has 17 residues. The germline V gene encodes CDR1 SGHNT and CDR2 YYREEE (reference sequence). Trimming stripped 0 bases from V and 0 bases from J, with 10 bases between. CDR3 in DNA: TGTGCCAGCAGCTTGGGGTCGCGGCGCTCTGGGGCCAACGTCCTGACTTTC. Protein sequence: CASSLGSRRSGANVLTF.